Below are 31 T cell receptor beta chains sequenced from a single sample in a study of blood T cell repertoires in COVID-19. The repertoire was sequenced with immunoSEQ multiplex PCR; TCRdb's copy has only in-frame clones and lacks some. Among some 130,000 clones listed, about 79% were seen once. The material sequenced was peripheral blood. The receptors shown here come from a woman aged 50 to 65 with acute or convalescent COVID-19.

V and J are TRBV29-1 and TRBJ2-2; TRBD1 agrees at 10 bases. J was trimmed by 3 bases and V by 4 bases; bases with no gene match: 2. The CDR3 runs 14 residues. Germline V lookup: CDR1 SQVTM, CDR2 ANQGSEA. CDR3 nucleotides: TGCAGCGTTGGGACAGGGGGAGACACCGGGGAGCTGTTTTTT. Amino acids: CSVGTGGDTGELFF.

The chain carries TRBV27 and TRBJ2-1; 10 bases align to TRBD2. Trimming removed 2 bases from V and 7 bases from J; junction bases left unmatched: 8. The V gene's germline CDR1 is MNHEY and CDR2 SMNVEV (reference sequence). The length of the CDR3 is 16 residues. In DNA, the CDR3 is TGTGCCAGCAGTTTAGTAATGAGACTAGCGGGTAATGAGCAGTTCTTC. Its protein product is CASSLVMRLAGNEQFF.

V and J are TRBV4-2 and TRBJ1-6, with D possibly being TRBD1 (5 bases). V lost 0 bases and J 2 bases, leaving 14 bases between the germline ends. The CDR3 runs 18 residues. In germline, CDR1 is LGHNA, CDR2 YNFKEQ. The CDR3 DNA is TGTGCCAGCAGCCAAGATGGGAGGAGGGGTCCCTATAATTCACCCCTCCACTTT. As protein: CASSQDGRRGPYNSPLHF.

This clone appeared once. The J gene is TRBJ1-2, the V gene TRBV7-8; a weak D match, TRBD1 (6 bases). V lost 5 bases and J lost 3, with 13 bases in between. CDR1 is SGHVS and CDR2 is FQNEAQ in the germline V gene. This CDR3 has 14 amino acids. Here the CDR3 DNA reads TGTGCCAGCAGCCCCGAACAGGGAGACTATGGCTACACCTTC. It is translated as CASSPEQGDYGYTF.

The V and J genes are TRBV7-6 and TRBJ2-5, with D possibly TRBD1 on 6 matching bases. In germline, CDR1 is SGHVS, CDR2 FNYEAQ. This CDR3 is 16 amino acids long. V was shortened by 0 bases and J by 5 bases, with 16 bases between the two germline ends. CDR3 amino acids: CASSLAPGVVGETQYF. The CDR3 nucleotides are TGTGCCAGCAGCTTAGCGCCAGGGGTGGTCGGGGAGACCCAGTACTTC.

The gene calls are TRBV10-3 and TRBJ1-4, with a tentative D call TRBD1 (5 bases). Per the germline V gene, CDR1 is ENHRY and CDR2 is SYGVKD. The CDR3 loop spans 15 amino acids. V gave up 0 bases and J gave up 1 base, with 6 bases separating them. As DNA, the CDR3 is TGTGCCATCAGTGAGTCCGGGGGAACTAATGAAAAACTGTTTTTT. Encoded protein: CAISESGGTNEKLFF.

The rearrangement links TRBV6-5 to TRBJ2-7, with D possibly TRBD1 on 5 matching bases. The ends were cut back, 5 bases at V and 3 bases at J, with 17 bases in the middle. The CDR3 runs 15 residues. Germline V gene sequence: CDR1 MNHEY, CDR2 SVGAGI. CDR3 amino acids: CASSPDSPQGYEQYF. Written as DNA, the CDR3 is TGTGCCAGCAGTCCCGACAGCCCACAAGGCTACGAGCAGTACTTC.

Details on this clone: The same CDR3 also results from other DNA sequences found in this sample. The rearrangement joins TRBV30 to TRBJ1-2; D perhaps matches TRBD1 (5 bases). The CDR3 is made up of 13 amino acids. Per the germline V gene, CDR1 is GTSNPN and CDR2 is SVGIG (reference sequence). Trimming pared 0 bases from V and 7 bases from J, leaving 12 bases between. The CDR3 protein is CAWSVRQGSGYTF. The CDR3 region has the DNA TGTGCCTGGAGTGTACGGCAGGGAAGTGGCTACACCTTC.

The J gene is TRBJ1-5, the V gene TRBV19; D gene uncertain. CDR1 and CDR2 (germline): LNHDA, SQIVND (reference sequence). CDR3 length equals 17 residues. V was trimmed by 8 bases and J by 0 bases, leaving 20 bases between them. The CDR3 nucleotides read TGTGCCAGTCAAGCCCGACCGACACGATATAGCAATCAGCCCCAGCATTTT. Translation gives CASQARPTRYSNQPQHF.

This chain joins TRBV2 and TRBJ1-4; the D is unclear. Germline-derived CDR1 and CDR2 are SNHLY and FYNNEI. Trimming cost V 4 bases and J 6 bases, with 6 bases left between them. This CDR3 comprises 12 residues. CDR3: CASSGRYEKLFF. DNA for the CDR3: TGTGCCAGCAGTGGGAGATATGAAAAACTGTTTTTT.

J is TRBJ1-6 and V is TRBV13; 8 bases line up with TRBD1. The length of the CDR3 is 12 residues. Germline lookup yields CDR1 PRHDT and CDR2 FYEKMQ (reference sequence). V lost 8 bases and J lost 7; bases outside the gene matches: 1. The CDR3 loop reads CASGDRNSPLHF. CDR3 bases: TGTGCCAGCGGGGACAGGAATTCACCCCTCCACTTT.

The CDR3 reads CASSVMEGRDSPLHF. The CDR3 DNA reads TGTGCCAGCAGTGTAATGGAGGGTAGGGATTCACCCCTCCACTTT. The chain combines TRBV2 with TRBJ1-6; D uncertain. Germline V gene lookup returns CDR1 SNHLY and CDR2 FYNNEI. Between the trimmed V and J ends, which lost 4 bases and 8 bases, there was a span of 15 bases. This CDR3 region has 15 residues.

The rearrangement links TRBV29-1 to TRBJ1-1; TRBD1 matches at 7 bases. The CDR3 spans 14 residues. Losses at the gene ends were 7 bases for V and 0 bases for J; bases not matched to a gene: 8. Germline V CDR1 and CDR2: SQVTM, ANQGSEA. The CDR3 is CSGGQVNMNTEAFF. CDR3 sequence (DNA): TGCAGCGGAGGACAGGTTAACATGAACACTGAAGCTTTCTTT.

The V gene is TRBV29-1, the J gene TRBJ2-7; 7 nucleotides align to TRBD1. Germline V CDR1 and CDR2: SQVTM, ANQGSEA. CDR3 length: 12 residues. J was trimmed by 2 bases and V by 5 bases; bases with no gene match: 3. The CDR3 DNA sequence: TGCAGCGTTCGACAGGGTCCCTACGAGCAGTACTTC. It is translated as CSVRQGPYEQYF.

The chain recombines TRBV5-1 with TRBJ1-1; 9 bases fit TRBD1. V lost 5 bases and J lost 1; bases outside the gene matches: 3. The CDR3 sequence is 14 residues long. Germline V gene data show CDR1 as SGHRS and CDR2 as YFSETQ. The CDR3 DNA follows: TGCGCCAGCAGACAGGGACAGGGGAACACTGAAGCTTTCTTT. Protein sequence: CASRQGQGNTEAFF.

This clone was observed a handful of times. The chain has TRBV10-1 and TRBJ1-6, with a weak D call TRBD1 (6 bases). Deletions cut 3 bases from V and 7 bases from J, with 10 bases between. The CDR3 is 14 amino acids. Germline CDR1 reads WNHNN; CDR2 reads SYGVQD (reference sequence). The CDR3 DNA reads as TGCGCCAGCAGTGAATTCAGGGGAAATTCACCCCTCCACTTT. Its protein product is CASSEFRGNSPLHF.

The V call is TRBV6-5, the J call TRBJ1-5; D not certain. Trimming removed 7 bases from V and 0 bases from J, with 13 bases in between. CDR1 is MNHEY and CDR2 is SVGAGI in the germline V gene. The CDR3 contains 15 residues. CDR3 coding DNA: TGTGCCAGCAAAACGACGGGGAATAGCAATCAGCCCCAGCATTTT. Its translation is CASKTTGNSNQPQHF.

The chain couples TRBV29-1 to TRBJ1-2; a possible D gene is TRBD1 (5 bases). This CDR3 has 14 amino acids. CDR1 is SQVTM, CDR2 ANQGSEA, per germline. Trimming pared 4 bases from V and 8 bases from J, leaving 20 bases between. CDR3 sequence: CSVVWVGGRGGYTF. Here the CDR3 DNA reads TGCAGCGTTGTTTGGGTGGGGGGAAGGGGCGGCTACACCTTC.

CDR3 nucleotides: TGTGCCACCAGTGACTACGGGACAGGGGTGAGCTCCTACGAGCAGTACTTC. Translated: CATSDYGTGVSSYEQYF. This chain joins TRBV24-1 and TRBJ2-7; the match to TRBD1 covers 10 bases. The ends lost 4 bases at V and 0 bases at J; junction bases unmatched: 8. Germline assignment: CDR1 KGHDR and CDR2 SFDVKD. The CDR3 is 17 amino acids.

The chain uses TRBV19 and TRBJ1-5, with a weak D call TRBD1 (6 bases). The CDR3 loop spans 17 amino acids. Germline V CDR1 and CDR2: LNHDA, SQIVND (reference sequence). Trimming left V 1 base short and J 0 bases short, with 13 bases between. Here the CDR3 DNA reads TGTGCCAGTAGTATAGGGACAGCCACATATAGCAATCAGCCCCAGCATTTT. As protein: CASSIGTATYSNQPQHF.

The chain uses TRBV5-1 and TRBJ2-1, with 7 bases that match TRBD2. Germline CDR1 is SGHRS and CDR2 is YFSETQ. The CDR3 totals 19 residues. V shed 4 bases, J shed 4 bases, and the junction held 20 bases outside the gene matches. The CDR3 sequence: CASSPGTITRTGIYNEQFF. The CDR3 region has the DNA TGCGCCAGCAGCCCAGGGACTATAACCCGGACTGGGATATACAATGAGCAGTTCTTC.

This chain uses TRBV3-1 (or the pseudogene TRBV3-2) with TRBJ1-1; the D gene is possibly TRBD1 (5 bases). This CDR3 spans 16 amino acids. V lost 2 bases and J 1 base, leaving 14 bases between the germline ends. Germline V lookup: CDR1 LGHDT, CDR2 YNNKEL (reference sequence). DNA of the CDR3: TGTGCCAGCAGCCAACTTCCTCGACAGCCGAACACTGAAGCTTTCTTT. It translates to CASSQLPRQPNTEAFF.

The rearrangement joins TRBV23-1 to TRBJ1-2; no clear D gene. TRBV23-1 carries the ORF label, with uncertain function. V dropped 2 bases and J dropped 6 bases, with 13 bases sitting between them. CDR3 length equals 14 residues. This CDR3 reads CASSQPVLSHGYTF. As DNA, the CDR3 is TGCGCCAGCAGTCAACCCGTATTGTCCCATGGCTACACCTTC.

V and J are TRBV19 and TRBJ1-1; D call uncertain. The germline V gene encodes CDR1 LNHDA and CDR2 SQIVND (reference sequence). Trimming stripped 6 bases from V and 5 bases from J, with 13 bases between. There are 13 residues in the CDR3. In DNA, the CDR3 is TGTGCCAGTAGGGACTTCCCTGGGACTGAAGCTTTCTTT. Its protein product is CASRDFPGTEAFF.

V gene TRBV5-6 combines with J gene TRBJ1-6; D is possibly TRBD1 (6 bases). V gave up 2 bases and J gave up 4 bases, with 7 bases separating them. Looked up from germline, CDR1 is SGHDT and CDR2 is YYEEEE. This CDR3 comprises 14 residues. The CDR3 region is CASSFGQYNSPLHF. In nucleotides, the CDR3 is TGTGCCAGCAGCTTCGGACAGTATAATTCACCCCTCCACTTT.

This clone has a handful of counts. The chain recombines TRBV4-1 with TRBJ1-6; TRBD1 might be the D (6 bases). V was clipped by 1 base and J by 7 bases, with 11 bases between them. Per germline, CDR1 MGHRA and CDR2 YSYEKL. CDR3 length: 15 residues. CDR3 sequence (DNA): TGCGCCAGCAGCCAAGGACAGGTCGGGAATTCACCCCTCCACTTT. The encoded protein is CASSQGQVGNSPLHF.

The V call is TRBV28, the J call TRBJ1-4, with D perhaps matching TRBD1 (6 bases). Per the germline V gene, CDR1 is MDHEN and CDR2 is SYDVKM. V shed 2 bases and J shed 8 bases, with 12 bases lying between them. CDR3 length equals 14 residues. CDR3 DNA sequence: TGTGCCAGCAGTTTAGCAGGGGTGGGGGAAAAACTGTTTTTT. This gives the protein CASSLAGVGEKLFF.

The gene calls are TRBV15 and TRBJ2-2, with TRBD1 matching over 9 bases. The V and J ends lost 4 bases and 2 bases, in that order; junction bases with no gene match: 5. CDR3 size: 16 residues. Germline loops: CDR1 LNHNV, CDR2 YYDKDF (reference sequence). CDR3 protein: CATSNGQGINTGELFF. The CDR3 DNA is TGTGCCACCAGCAATGGACAGGGGATAAACACCGGGGAGCTGTTTTTT.

The V and J genes are TRBV6-6 and TRBJ1-1, with D tentatively TRBD1 (6 bases). The CDR3 contains 15 residues. Trimming took off 5 bases at V and 2 bases at J, with 15 bases between the two ends. Germline V gives CDR1 MNHNY, CDR2 SVGAGI (reference sequence). For the CDR3, the DNA is TGTGCCAGCAGTAAAACCGGGACAAGCAACACTGAAGCTTTCTTT. This sequence encodes CASSKTGTSNTEAFF.

This clone was detected a few times. The rearrangement uses TRBV5-1 and TRBJ1-2, with D unresolved. The CDR3 loop spans 13 amino acids. Per germline, CDR1 SGHRS and CDR2 YFSETQ. The V and J ends lost 0 bases and 4 bases respectively, with 7 bases between them. CDR3: CASSLGTAYGYTF. CDR3 DNA: TGCGCCAGCAGCTTGGGTACAGCCTATGGCTACACCTTC.

The chain carries TRBV15 and TRBJ2-7; TRBD1 might be the D (6 bases). CDR1 and CDR2 from the germline V gene are LNHNV and YYDKDF (reference sequence). Trimming cost V 1 base and J 0 bases, with 13 bases left between them. CDR3 length: 16 amino acids. CDR3 sequence reads: CATSRATGNPSYEQYF. The DNA for the CDR3 is TGTGCCACCAGCAGAGCCACAGGGAATCCCTCCTACGAGCAGTACTTC.